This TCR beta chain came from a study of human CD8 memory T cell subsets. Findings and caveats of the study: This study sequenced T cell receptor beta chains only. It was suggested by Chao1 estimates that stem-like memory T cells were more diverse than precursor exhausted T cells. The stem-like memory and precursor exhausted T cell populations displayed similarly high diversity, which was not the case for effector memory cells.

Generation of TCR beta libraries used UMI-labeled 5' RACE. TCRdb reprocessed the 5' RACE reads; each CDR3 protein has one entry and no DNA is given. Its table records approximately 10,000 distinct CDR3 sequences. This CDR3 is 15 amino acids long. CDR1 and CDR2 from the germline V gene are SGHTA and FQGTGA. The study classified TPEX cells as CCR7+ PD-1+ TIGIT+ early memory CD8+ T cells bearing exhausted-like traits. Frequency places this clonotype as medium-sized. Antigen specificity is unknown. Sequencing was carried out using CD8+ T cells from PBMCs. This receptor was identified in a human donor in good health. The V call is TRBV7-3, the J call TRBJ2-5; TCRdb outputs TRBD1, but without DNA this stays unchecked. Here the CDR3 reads CASSLIGSRGETQYF.